The sample holds one count of the clone carrying this TCR beta chain. The table came from immunoSEQ multiplex PCR; TCRdb's copy has only in-frame clones and leaves some out. Of about 55,000 clones in the sample, approximately 84% are singletons; the top ten hold about 16%. The sample comes from a study of blood T cell repertoires in COVID-19. As for the study in general: Acute-phase and convalescent COVID-19 samples originated in the United States, Italy and Spain.

J was trimmed by 3 bases and V by 11 bases; bases with no gene match: 6. Germline-derived CDR1 and CDR2 are LGHNA and YSLEER. CDR3 length: 12 amino acids. The clonotype was recovered from a human donor with active COVID-19. The donor label of this sample is uncertain. Sequenced material: peripheral blood. The chain joins TRBV4-3 to TRBJ2-7; 8 bases line up with TRBD1. CDR3 DNA sequence: TGCGCCGGAAAGACAGGGGTCTACGAGCAGTACTTC. It codes for CAGKTGVYEQYF.